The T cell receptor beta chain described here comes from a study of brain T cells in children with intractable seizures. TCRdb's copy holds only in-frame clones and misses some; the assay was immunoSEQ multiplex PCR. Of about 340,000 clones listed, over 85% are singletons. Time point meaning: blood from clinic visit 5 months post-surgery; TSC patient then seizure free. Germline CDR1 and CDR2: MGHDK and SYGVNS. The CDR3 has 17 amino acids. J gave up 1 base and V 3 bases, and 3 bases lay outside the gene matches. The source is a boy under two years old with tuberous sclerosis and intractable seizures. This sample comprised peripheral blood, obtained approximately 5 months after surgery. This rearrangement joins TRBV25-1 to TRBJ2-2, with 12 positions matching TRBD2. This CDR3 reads CASSEGLAGLNTGELFF. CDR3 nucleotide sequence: TGTGCCAGCAGTGAGGGACTAGCGGGCCTGAACACCGGGGAGCTGTTTTTT.